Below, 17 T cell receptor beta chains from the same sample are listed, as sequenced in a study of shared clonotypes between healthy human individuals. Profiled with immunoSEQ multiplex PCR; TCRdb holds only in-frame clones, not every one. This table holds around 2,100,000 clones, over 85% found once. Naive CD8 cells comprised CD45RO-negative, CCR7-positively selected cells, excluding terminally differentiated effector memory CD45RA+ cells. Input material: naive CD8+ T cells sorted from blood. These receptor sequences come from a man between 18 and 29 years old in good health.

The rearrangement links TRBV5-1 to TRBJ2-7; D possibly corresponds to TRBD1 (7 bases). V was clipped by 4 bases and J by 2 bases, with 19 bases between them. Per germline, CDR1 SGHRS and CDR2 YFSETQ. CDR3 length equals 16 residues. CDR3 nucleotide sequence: TGCGCCAGCAGCAAATACCGACAGGGAGGTCCCTACGAGCAGTACTTC. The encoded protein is CASSKYRQGGPYEQYF.

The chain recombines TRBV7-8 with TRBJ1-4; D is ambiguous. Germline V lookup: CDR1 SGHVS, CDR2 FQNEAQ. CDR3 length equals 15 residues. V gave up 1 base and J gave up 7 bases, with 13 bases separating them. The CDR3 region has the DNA TGTGCCAGCAGCTTAGGGGGTGGGTTTGGTGAAAAACTGTTTTTT. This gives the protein CASSLGGGFGEKLFF.

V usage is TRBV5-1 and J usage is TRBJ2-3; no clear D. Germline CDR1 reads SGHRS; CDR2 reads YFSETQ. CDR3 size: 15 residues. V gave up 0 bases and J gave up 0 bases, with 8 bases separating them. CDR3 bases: TGCGCCAGCAGCTTGGGATCTGCTAGCACAGATACGCAGTATTTT. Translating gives CASSLGSASTDTQYF.

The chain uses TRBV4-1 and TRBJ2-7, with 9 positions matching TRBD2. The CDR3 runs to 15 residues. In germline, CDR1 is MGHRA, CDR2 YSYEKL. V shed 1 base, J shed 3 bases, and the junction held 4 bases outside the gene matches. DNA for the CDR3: TGCGCCAGCAGCCAAGGTTCTAGCGGGGACTACGAGCAGTACTTC. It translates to CASSQGSSGDYEQYF.

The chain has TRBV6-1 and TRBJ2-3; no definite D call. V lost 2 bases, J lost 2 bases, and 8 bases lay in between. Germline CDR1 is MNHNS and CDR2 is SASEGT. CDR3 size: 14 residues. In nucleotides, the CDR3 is TGTGCCAGCAGTGAATCGGAGACCACAGATACGCAGTATTTT. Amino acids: CASSESETTDTQYF.

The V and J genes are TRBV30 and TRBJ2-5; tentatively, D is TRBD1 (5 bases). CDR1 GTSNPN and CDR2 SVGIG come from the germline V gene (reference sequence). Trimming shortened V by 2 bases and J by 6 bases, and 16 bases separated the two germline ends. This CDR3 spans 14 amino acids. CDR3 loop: CAWSPDSEVQTQYF. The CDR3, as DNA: TGTGCCTGGAGTCCCGACAGTGAGGTACAGACCCAGTACTTC.

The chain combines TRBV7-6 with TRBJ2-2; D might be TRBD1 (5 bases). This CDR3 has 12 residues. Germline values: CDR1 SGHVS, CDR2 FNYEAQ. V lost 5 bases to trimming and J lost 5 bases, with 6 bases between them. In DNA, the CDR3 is TGTGCCAGCAGCCCAGGGACCGGGGAGCTGTTTTTT. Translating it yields CASSPGTGELFF.

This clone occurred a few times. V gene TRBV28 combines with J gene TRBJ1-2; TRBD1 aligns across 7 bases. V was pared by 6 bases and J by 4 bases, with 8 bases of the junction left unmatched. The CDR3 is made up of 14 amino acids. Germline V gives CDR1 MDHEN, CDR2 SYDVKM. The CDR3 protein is CASSPTGVSYGYTF. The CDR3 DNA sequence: TGTGCCAGCAGCCCAACAGGGGTTAGCTATGGCTACACCTTC.

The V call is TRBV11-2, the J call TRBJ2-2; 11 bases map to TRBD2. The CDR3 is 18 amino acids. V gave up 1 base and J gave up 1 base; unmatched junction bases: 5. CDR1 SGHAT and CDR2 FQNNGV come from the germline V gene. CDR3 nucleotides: TGTGCCAGCAGCTTAGCGTCCCTAGCGGGGGGGAACACCGGGGAGCTGTTTTTT. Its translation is CASSLASLAGGNTGELFF.

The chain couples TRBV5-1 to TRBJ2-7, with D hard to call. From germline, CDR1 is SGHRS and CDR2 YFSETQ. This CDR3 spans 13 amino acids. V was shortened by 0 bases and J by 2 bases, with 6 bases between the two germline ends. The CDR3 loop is CASSLAQTYEQYF. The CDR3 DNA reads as TGCGCCAGCAGCTTGGCCCAGACCTACGAGCAGTACTTC.

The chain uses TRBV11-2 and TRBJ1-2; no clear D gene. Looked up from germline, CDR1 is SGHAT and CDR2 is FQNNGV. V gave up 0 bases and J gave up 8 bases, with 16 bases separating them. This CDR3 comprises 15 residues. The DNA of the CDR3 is TGTGCCAGCAGCTTAGATCTATCGGGCCCCAAGGGCTACACCTTC. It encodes CASSLDLSGPKGYTF.

The CDR3 loop is CASLSLGGNEQFF. The CDR3 DNA follows: TGTGCCAGTCTCTCACTGGGGGGGAATGAGCAGTTCTTC. The V call is TRBV19, the J call TRBJ2-1; 7 nucleotides agree with TRBD2. The CDR3 sequence is 13 residues long. Germline V gives CDR1 LNHDA, CDR2 SQIVND (reference sequence). V dropped 8 bases and J dropped 7; count of bases not matched to a gene: 8.

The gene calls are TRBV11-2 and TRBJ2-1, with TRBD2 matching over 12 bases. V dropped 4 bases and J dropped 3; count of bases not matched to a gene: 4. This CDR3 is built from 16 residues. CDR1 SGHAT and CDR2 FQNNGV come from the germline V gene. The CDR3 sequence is CASSSGTSGYYNEQFF. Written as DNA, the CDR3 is TGTGCCAGCAGCTCCGGGACTAGCGGGTACTACAATGAGCAGTTCTTC.

CDR3: CASSPGPLTEAFF. DNA of the CDR3: TGTGCCAGCAGCCCGGGGCCTCTAACTGAAGCTTTCTTT. This rearrangement joins TRBV7-6 to TRBJ1-1, with D possibly TRBD1 on 5 matching bases. Trimming took off 5 bases at V and 5 bases at J, with 12 bases between the two ends. The CDR3 runs 13 residues. Germline values: CDR1 SGHVS, CDR2 FNYEAQ.

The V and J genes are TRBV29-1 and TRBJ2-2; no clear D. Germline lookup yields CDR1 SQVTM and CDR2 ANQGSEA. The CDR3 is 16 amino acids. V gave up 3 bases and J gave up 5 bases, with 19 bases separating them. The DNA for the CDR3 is TGCAGCGTTGATATGAGGAGCCGAACGGGTACCGGGGAGCTGTTTTTT. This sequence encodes CSVDMRSRTGTGELFF.

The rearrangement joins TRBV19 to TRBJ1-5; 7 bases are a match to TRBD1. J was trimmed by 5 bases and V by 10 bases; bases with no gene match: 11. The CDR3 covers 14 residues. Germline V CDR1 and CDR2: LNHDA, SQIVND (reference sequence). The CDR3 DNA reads TGTGCCACCACAATGGGACAGTCCTATCAGCCCCAGCATTTT. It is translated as CATTMGQSYQPQHF.

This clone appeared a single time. CDR3 residues: CASSAYRSLHEQFF. CDR3 sequence (DNA): TGTGCCAGCAGTGCCTACCGTAGTCTTCATGAGCAGTTCTTC. This rearrangement joins TRBV27 to TRBJ2-1; unclear D gene. Germline V CDR1 and CDR2: MNHEY, SMNVEV (reference sequence). The CDR3 extends over 14 amino acids. The V end was cut by 5 bases, the J end by 8 bases, with 16 bases between.